Sequencing of this T cell receptor (beta chain) was carried out in a study of molecular identifiers for immune sequencing clone quantification (dated by TCRdb to between 2018 and 2020). Study-level background: For a replicate experiment, the RNA from either approximately 20,000 or 100,000 naive CD8 T cells was divided into five aliquots, and four of those aliquots went on to sequencing. This methods study benchmarked molecular-identifier clustering-based TCR repertoire sequencing (MIDCIRS) and TCR RNA copy counting, using CD8 T cells to do so.

Overall study results and their limits: Clones above 20 RNA copies held over 99% of molecules in CMV-specific effector cells but under 1% in naive cells. Even against a background of about 960,000 naive CD8 T cells, spiked-in Jurkat TCR RNA amounting to a single cell's worth was reported to be detectable. Naive libraries contained spiked-in Jurkat TCR RNA (10 copies' worth), which is not part of the donor repertoire. Without barcode sub-clustering, chimeric consensus sequences inflated TCR diversity; chimeras reached as high as 47%. Modeling gave about three recovered TCR RNA copies per cell versus 8 to 10 by digital PCR, implying approximately 30% capture efficiency. Highly expanded clone sizes could be underestimated if identical TCR molecules share a barcode.

This clonotype has a single count. Its antigen has not been determined. Qualities for individual bases were not recorded, and no much larger clone is one base off. One read provides weak support. Library method: PCR. The data were produced on an Illumina HiSeq 4000. Bulk TCR libraries were prepared as previously described, using TCR primers listed in Table S5. The Qiagen AllPrep DNA/RNA kit was used to purify total RNA. Before analysis, reads from multiple sequencing runs of the same library were pooled. Per the authors' processing: Reads were retained only if their TCR constant sequence matched exactly, and those retained reads were trimmed to 150 nt and grouped according to their 12-nt molecular barcodes. Reads inside each barcode group were sub-clustered using a 15% Levenshtein threshold, and a quality-weighted consensus sequence was constructed for each RNA molecule. Non-functional sequences were excluded, and lower-count sequences lying one edit away from another sequence were also excluded. Based on a fit of two negative binomial distributions, barcode sub-clusters having less than 20% of the maximum read count were discarded. TCRdb reprocessing: public reads trimmed at Q25 with fastp, clones called with MiXCR, in-frame beta chains kept. Rows with one shared CDR3 protein collapse into an entry with the most common genes and DNA. TCRdb, rather than the study authors, made the V and J calls. A total of tens of thousands of distinct CDR3 sequences appear in this sample, 21% of them only once. The ten biggest clones cover roughly 1% of the sample.

Naive CD8 T cell libraries were made from around 20,000 to 1,000,000 sorted cells using 10%, 30% or 50% of purified RNA. On a BD FACSAria II, naive CD8 T cells were FACS-sorted as CD8+CD4-CCR7+CD45RA+ and collected into RLT Plus buffer. Under 11 TCR copies' worth of Jurkat RNA were spiked into 20,000-1,000,000 naive CD8 T cell samples to test detection sensitivity. CD8 T cells were enriched with RosetteSep CD8+ T Cell Enrichment Cocktail and Ficoll-Paque, followed by ACK red cell lysis. Sequencing used naive CD8+ T cells from blood, with Jurkat cell RNA spiked in. The sample's cell subset or site, from its label and the paper: FACS-sorted CD8+CD4-CCR7+CD45RA+ naive T cells. This receptor was identified in a human donor in good health. Some libraries in this study had Jurkat cell RNA spiked in.

The sequenced DNA: TGTGCCAGTAGAATCGGTTCAAGCACAGATACGCAGTATTTT. This gives the protein CASRIGSSTDTQYF. Here the chain combines TRBV19 and TRBJ2-3; no confident D gene assignment can be made. Trimming at the junction amounts to 6 bases on V and 0 bases on J, and the germline ends lie 10 bases apart. Its CDR3 holds 14 amino acids, cysteine through phenylalanine. CDR3 DNA only is kept here, 42 bases in frame from base 1. CDR1 and CDR2, per the germline V gene (reference sequence), are LNHDA and SQIVND.